This is a list of T cell receptor beta chains from one sample in a study of T-cell memory formation after mild COVID-19. TCRdb processed the 5' RACE reads anew with MiXCR; each CDR3 protein has one entry. The repertoire includes 580,000 or so distinct CDR3 sequences, 15% to 20% of them detected once, and roughly 7.7% sits in the top ten. Sequencing was carried out using PBMCs or a T cell subset sorted from them (not recorded which). These receptors were obtained from an adult woman who had mild COVID-19 (a few samples of this study predate the infection). Cell type and time point are not known. Each CDR3 is given with its conserved first and last residue. A D gene is named only where the DNA matches it firmly. Not every row has a clone size; where given, it reads once, few, many or a size class.

abundance,d_gene,v_gene,j_gene,CDR3aa,CDR3nt
few,-,TRBV11-3,TRBJ2-2,CASSLVPGKSSGELFF,TGTGCCAGCAGCTTAGTCCCAGGGAAATCATCCGGGGAGCTGTTTTTT
few,TRBD1,TRBV7-6,TRBJ2-7,CASSSYRGGAEQYF,TGTGCCAGCAGCTCCTACAGGGGCGGCGCCGAGCAGTACTTC
few,-,TRBV3-1,TRBJ1-1,CASSYTSAMNTEAFF,TGTGCCAGCAGCTACACCTCAGCTATGAACACTGAAGCTTTCTTT
-,TRBD1,TRBV2,TRBJ2-3,CASSNRGTTDTQYF,TGTGCCAGCAGTAACAGGGGGACCACAGATACGCAGTATTTT
few,TRBD2,TRBV5-1,TRBJ2-1,CASSLGSGAYNEQFF,TGCGCCAGCAGCTTGGGGAGCGGGGCTTACAATGAGCAGTTCTTC
-,-,TRBV29-1,TRBJ2-7,CSFLRDSYEQYF,TGCAGCTTCCTCCGGGATTCCTACGAGCAGTACTTC
-,-,TRBV4-1,TRBJ2-7,CASSQGPGTYEQYF,TGCGCCAGCAGCCAAGGACCAGGTACCTACGAGCAGTACTTC
-,-,TRBV6-6,TRBJ1-2,CASLQGYGYTF,TGTGCCAGCCTACAGGGCTATGGCTACACCTTC
-,-,TRBV9,TRBJ2-7,CASSVDYNYEQYF,TGTGCCAGCAGCGTCGACTACAACTACGAGCAGTACTTC
few,-,TRBV7-9,TRBJ1-1,CASSPNSGQPNTEAFF,TGTGCCAGCAGCCCCAATTCGGGACAACCTAACACTGAAGCTTTCTTT
-,-,TRBV9,TRBJ1-2,CASSGAGVGAGYTF,TGTGCCAGCAGCGGAGCAGGGGTGGGGGCTGGCTACACCTTC
-,-,TRBV12-3/TRBV12-4,TRBJ2-2,CASSLGTIKSGGELFF,TGTGCCAGCAGTTTGGGGACAATCAAATCCGGCGGGGAGCTGTTTTTT
-,TRBD2,TRBV4-2,TRBJ2-3,CASSPASGRKPDTQYF,TGTGCCAGCAGCCCAGCTAGCGGGAGGAAGCCAGATACGCAGTATTTT
-,-,TRBV6-2/TRBV6-3,TRBJ2-5,CASGTTGPGFETQYF,TGTGCCAGCGGAACAACCGGGCCCGGTTTTGAGACCCAGTACTTC
-,-,TRBV7-2,TRBJ1-2,CASSIVGGDYGYTF,TGTGCCAGCAGCATCGTGGGGGGTGACTATGGCTACACCTTC
many,-,TRBV12-3/TRBV12-4,TRBJ1-1,CASKWGGLNTEAFF,TGTGCCAGCAAATGGGGAGGGCTGAACACTGAAGCTTTCTTT
few,TRBD1,TRBV12-3/TRBV12-4,TRBJ1-2,CASSSGQEGGYTF,TGTGCCAGCAGTAGCGGACAGGAAGGAGGCTACACCTTC
few,-,TRBV16,TRBJ2-7,CASSQEYEQYF,TGTGCCAGCAGCCAAGAATACGAGCAGTACTTC
few,TRBD2,TRBV15,TRBJ2-1,CATSRETSALRGIPDEQFF,TGTGCCACCAGCAGGGAGACTAGCGCACTAAGGGGTATACCCGATGAGCAGTTCTTC
-,TRBD2,TRBV2,TRBJ2-3,CASSASGTPDTQYF,TGTGCCAGCAGTGCTAGCGGGACTCCAGATACGCAGTATTTT
few,-,TRBV6-5,TRBJ2-3,CASSYGAGGTQYF,TGTGCCAGCAGTTACGGCGCCGGTGGTACGCAGTATTTT
few,TRBD1,TRBV27,TRBJ1-5,CASSSNLDRARDQPQHF,TGTGCCAGCAGTTCAAACCTCGACAGGGCTAGAGATCAGCCCCAGCATTTT
few,-,TRBV10-3,TRBJ1-6,CAINGASNSPLHF,TGTGCCATCAACGGGGCTTCTAATTCACCCCTCCACTTT
few,-,TRBV5-6,TRBJ1-1,CASSRDQTNTEAFF,TGTGCCAGCAGCCGCGACCAGACGAACACTGAAGCTTTCTTT
few,-,TRBV10-3,TRBJ1-1,CAISDPGQENTEAFF,TGTGCCATCAGTGATCCGGGACAAGAGAACACTGAAGCTTTCTTT
few,-,TRBV2,TRBJ2-1,CASSLARAVEQFF,TGTGCCAGCAGCCTCGCCCGGGCTGTTGAGCAGTTCTTC
few,-,TRBV5-1,TRBJ1-1,CASSLVLGHMNTEAFF,TGCGCCAGCAGCTTGGTGCTGGGCCACATGAACACTGAAGCTTTCTTT
-,-,TRBV2,TRBJ2-6,CASSGVGGANVLTF,TGTGCCAGCAGCGGGGTCGGCGGGGCCAACGTCCTGACTTTC
few,-,TRBV3-1,TRBJ1-1,CASSHRQATNTEAFF,TGTGCCAGCAGCCATCGACAGGCGACGAACACTGAAGCTTTCTTT
few,-,TRBV7-9,TRBJ2-7,CASSPRGTPSYEQYF,TGTGCCAGCAGCCCTAGAGGAACCCCGTCCTACGAGCAGTACTTC
few,-,TRBV5-1,TRBJ2-7,CASNRDAGSYEQYF,TGCGCCAGTAACCGGGACGCGGGATCCTACGAGCAGTACTTC
-,-,TRBV12-3/TRBV12-4,TRBJ1-1,CASSFAGGLNTEAFF,TGTGCCAGCAGTTTTGCGGGGGGCCTGAACACTGAAGCTTTCTTT
few,TRBD1,TRBV12-3/TRBV12-4,TRBJ2-1,CASSLVGTGANEQFF,TGTGCCAGCAGTTTAGTCGGGACAGGGGCCAATGAGCAGTTCTTC
-,-,TRBV4-2,TRBJ2-1,CASSQWDDNEQFF,TGTGCCAGCAGCCAATGGGATGACAATGAGCAGTTCTTC
few,TRBD1,TRBV5-1,TRBJ2-1,CASSDRDSSYNEQFF,TGCGCCAGCAGCGATCGGGACAGCTCCTACAATGAGCAGTTCTTC
few,-,TRBV20-1,TRBJ2-6,CSATSGGITGANVLTF,TGCAGTGCCACGAGTGGGGGGATAACTGGGGCCAACGTCCTGACTTTC
few,-,TRBV24-1,TRBJ2-3,CATSDRTTRGTDTQYF,TGTGCCACCAGTGACCGGACTACCCGAGGGACAGATACGCAGTATTTT
-,TRBD1,TRBV5-5,TRBJ2-7,CASSFPGQGYYEQYF,TGTGCCAGCAGCTTTCCGGGACAGGGGTATTACGAGCAGTACTTC